The subject of this entry is one T cell receptor beta chain. Antigen: not known. Germline V gene data show CDR1 as KGHSH and CDR2 as LQKENI. The CDR3 extends over 16 amino acids. V lost 6 bases to trimming and J lost 5 bases; unmatched junction nucleotides: 12. The data are from a study of T-cell reconstitution after alpha-beta-depleted transplantation in children. Study-level findings and limits: After one year, T-cell counts and TCRbeta diversity mostly came from new T cells. Some patients showed high day-60 TCRbeta diversity, which derived from surviving recipient T cells and thymic progenitors. Approximately two months post-transplant, alpha-beta T cells reportedly originated from several hundred expanded graft clones.

The TCRbeta library incorporated unique molecular identifiers. TCRdb itself ran the PCR reads through MiXCR, one entry per CDR3 protein. Of approximately 300,000 distinct CDR3 sequences listed, 6.5% to 9% are singletons. The material was peripheral blood, obtained 360 days after TCRalphabeta/CD19-depleted stem cell transplant. The chain links TRBV18 to TRBJ2-1; 8 nucleotides align to TRBD2. The TCR sequence derives from a female patient aged 2-9 years who had a stem cell transplant for Fanconi anemia, so the T cells may come from the graft donor. DNA of the CDR3: TGTGCCAGCTCTCCCAGGGAGACTAGCGCCAACAATGAGCAGTTCTTC. Translated: CASSPRETSANNEQFF.